Below, 16 T cell receptor beta chains from the same sample are listed, as sequenced in a study of blood T cell repertoires in COVID-19. Clones were read by immunoSEQ multiplex PCR, and TCRdb kept only the in-frame ones, dropping some. The sample includes just under 85,000 clones, around 83% of them seen just once. Sequencing used peripheral blood. These TCRs come from a woman aged 55-69 years with acute or convalescent COVID-19.

This chain connects TRBV6-4 to TRBJ1-1, with 8 bases identical to TRBD1. The CDR3 runs 15 residues. The ends lost 4 bases at V and 0 bases at J; junction bases unmatched: 4. The germline V gene has CDR1 MRHNA and CDR2 SNTAGT. The CDR3 loop is CASSGGQGMNTEAFF. Here the CDR3 DNA reads TGTGCCAGCAGTGGAGGACAGGGAATGAACACTGAAGCTTTCTTT.

This clone was picked up a small number of times. The V and J genes are TRBV7-3 and TRBJ2-3; D not certain. The CDR3 runs to 14 residues. Germline values: CDR1 SGHTA, CDR2 FQGTGA. The V and J ends lost 3 bases and 0 bases respectively, with 7 bases between them. This CDR3 is CASSLGLSTDTQYF. In DNA, the CDR3 is TGTGCCAGCAGCTTGGGCCTCAGCACAGATACGCAGTATTTT.

The V call is TRBV7-3, the J call TRBJ1-2, with 11 positions matching TRBD1. Germline CDR1 is SGHTA and CDR2 is FQGTGA. The CDR3 spans 15 residues. Unmatched junction bases numbered 10, after V lost 5 bases and J lost 8 bases. The CDR3 DNA reads as TGTGCCAGCAGCCGAGGACAGGGGGCTTCTGGGGGCTACACCTTC. This translates into CASSRGQGASGGYTF.

Worth noting for this clone: One end of the junction is discordant with germline, which a read error may explain. The chain has TRBV11-3 and TRBJ2-1; maybe TRBD2 (6 bases). There are 14 residues in the CDR3. Germline CDR1 and CDR2: SGHNT and YENEEA. CDR3 protein: CASSLEGGGFEQFF. CDR3 nucleotide sequence: TGTGCCAGTAGCTTAGAAGGTGGGGGGTTTGAGCAGTTCTTC.

A single count supports this clone. The chain links TRBV6-5 to TRBJ1-1; unclear D gene. The germline CDR1 and CDR2 sequences are MNHEY and SVGAGI. The CDR3 extends over 13 amino acids. Trimming took off 8 bases at V and 2 bases at J, with 12 bases between the two ends. Here the CDR3 DNA reads TGTGCCAGCTTGCGGCAGATAAACACTGAAGCTTTCTTT. Amino acid sequence: CASLRQINTEAFF.

This chain uses TRBV6-5 with TRBJ1-4; the D gene is possibly TRBD1 (6 bases). Germline V lookup: CDR1 MNHEY, CDR2 SVGAGI. V dropped 6 bases and J dropped 3 bases, with 14 bases sitting between them. The CDR3 has 15 residues. The CDR3 region is CASRLTGNPNEKLFF. The CDR3 DNA follows: TGTGCCAGCAGACTTACAGGGAACCCTAATGAAAAACTGTTTTTT.

The chain uses TRBV3-1 (or the pseudogene TRBV3-2) and TRBJ2-5, with D perhaps matching TRBD2 (6 bases). The ends were cut back, 0 bases at V and 1 base at J, with 9 bases in the middle. The length of the CDR3 is 15 residues. Germline-derived CDR1 and CDR2 are LGHDT and YNNKEL (reference sequence). CDR3 sequence (DNA): TGTGCCAGCAGCCAAGATAGGGGAGGCCAAGAGACCCAGTACTTC. It is translated as CASSQDRGGQETQYF.

This chain joins TRBV5-1 and TRBJ2-1; D unresolved. With 4 bases removed from V and 7 bases from J, the gap between germline ends came to 9 bases. Germline V lookup: CDR1 SGHRS, CDR2 YFSETQ. This CDR3 has 12 residues. In DNA, the CDR3 is TGCGCCAGCAGCCGCGACGGGAATGAGCAGTTCTTC. Protein: CASSRDGNEQFF.

V and J are TRBV4-3 and TRBJ2-7, with 7 bases aligning to TRBD1. The J segment lost 3 bases and the V segment lost 6 bases, leaving 5 bases of the junction unmatched. The CDR3 contains 13 residues. Germline CDR1 LGHNA, CDR2 YSLEER. The CDR3 DNA follows: TGCGCCAGCAGTTCTACAGGGGACTACGAGCAGTACTTC. This sequence encodes CASSSTGDYEQYF.

In its sample, this clone was seen once. This chain links TRBV5-5 with TRBJ1-1; TRBD1 matches at 7 bases. The CDR3 has 13 amino acids. The germline V gene encodes CDR1 SGHKS and CDR2 YYEKEE (reference sequence). V shed 4 bases, J shed 11 bases, and the junction held 11 bases outside the gene matches. The CDR3 here is CASSRQGTWAAFF. The CDR3 DNA reads TGTGCCAGCAGCCGACAGGGAACATGGGCGGCTTTCTTT.

This clone was counted once. The V call is TRBV2, the J call TRBJ2-3; no definite D call. V lost 4 bases, J lost 2 bases, and 4 bases lay in between. This CDR3 has 12 residues. Germline CDR1 SNHLY, CDR2 FYNNEI. CDR3 nucleotide sequence: TGTGCCAGCAGTGTCAACACAGATACGCAGTATTTT. Protein product: CASSVNTDTQYF.

The chain carries TRBV5-4 and TRBJ2-2; D perhaps matches TRBD1 (5 bases). The CDR3 length is 15 residues. Germline CDR1 and CDR2: SGHNT and YYREEE (reference sequence). The ends were cut back, 5 bases at V and 2 bases at J, with 13 bases in the middle. The CDR3 DNA follows: TGTGCCAGCAGGTCAACAGGCGGAAACACCGGGGAGCTGTTTTTT. This gives the protein CASRSTGGNTGELFF.

V usage is TRBV7-9 and J usage is TRBJ1-1; TRBD1 agrees at 7 bases. CDR3 size: 16 residues. V shed 5 bases, J shed 3 bases, and the junction held 12 bases outside the gene matches. CDR1 and CDR2 from the germline V gene are SEHNR and FQNEAQ (reference sequence). The CDR3 here is CASSRGQVGAYTEAFF. The CDR3 region has the DNA TGTGCCAGCAGCCGCGGACAGGTGGGGGCCTACACTGAAGCTTTCTTT.

The chain is built from TRBV29-1 and TRBJ2-3, with TRBD2 identical over 10 bases. V was pared by 6 bases and J by 1 base, with 4 bases of the junction left unmatched. Germline V gives CDR1 SQVTM, CDR2 ANQGSEA. The CDR3 runs 14 residues. Written as DNA, the CDR3 is TGCAGCGTCAACCTAGCGGGGGGCACAGATACGCAGTATTTT. Translating it yields CSVNLAGGTDTQYF.

The rearrangement uses TRBV10-3 and TRBJ1-4, with D perhaps matching TRBD1 (5 bases). Germline V lookup: CDR1 ENHRY, CDR2 SYGVKD. Trimming cost V 3 bases and J 3 bases, with 11 bases left between them. This CDR3 comprises 15 residues. CDR3 nucleotide sequence: TGTGCCATCAGTGACAGGGACTTGGCTAATGAAAAACTGTTTTTT. Translated: CAISDRDLANEKLFF.

The chain is built from TRBV25-1 and TRBJ2-7, with 13 bases aligning to TRBD2. The CDR3 contains 16 residues. The germline gives CDR1 MGHDK, CDR2 SYGVNS. V gave up 3 bases and J gave up 2 bases; unmatched junction bases: 4. CDR3: CASSDLGTSGTYEQYF. The DNA of the CDR3 is TGTGCCAGCAGTGACCTTGGGACTAGCGGGACCTACGAGCAGTACTTC.